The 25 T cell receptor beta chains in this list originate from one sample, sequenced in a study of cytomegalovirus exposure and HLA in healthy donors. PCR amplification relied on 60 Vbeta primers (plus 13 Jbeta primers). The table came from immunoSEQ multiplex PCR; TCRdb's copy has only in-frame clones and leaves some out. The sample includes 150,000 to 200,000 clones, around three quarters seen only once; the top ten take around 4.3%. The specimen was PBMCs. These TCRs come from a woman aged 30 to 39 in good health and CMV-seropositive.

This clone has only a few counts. The CDR3 region is CASSLEGTPYTEAFF. The DNA for the CDR3 is TGCGCCAGCAGCTTGGAGGGGACACCCTACACTGAAGCTTTCTTT. The rearrangement links TRBV5-1 to TRBJ1-1; D is perhaps TRBD1 (6 bases). CDR1 is SGHRS, CDR2 YFSETQ, per germline. CDR3 length equals 15 residues. Deletions cut 0 bases from V and 3 bases from J, with 12 bases between.

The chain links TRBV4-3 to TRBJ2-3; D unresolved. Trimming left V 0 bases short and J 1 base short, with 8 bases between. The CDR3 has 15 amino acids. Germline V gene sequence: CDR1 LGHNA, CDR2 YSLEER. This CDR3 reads CASSQDKERTDTQYF. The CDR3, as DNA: TGCGCCAGCAGCCAAGATAAAGAGCGCACAGATACGCAGTATTTT.

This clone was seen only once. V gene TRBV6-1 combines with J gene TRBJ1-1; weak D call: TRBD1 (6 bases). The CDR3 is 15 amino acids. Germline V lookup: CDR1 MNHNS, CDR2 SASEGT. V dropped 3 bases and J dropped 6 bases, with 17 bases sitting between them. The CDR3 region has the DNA TGTGCCAGCAGTGACCCGAGGGGGGGCGCCGCTGAAGCTTTCTTT. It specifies CASSDPRGGAAEAFF.

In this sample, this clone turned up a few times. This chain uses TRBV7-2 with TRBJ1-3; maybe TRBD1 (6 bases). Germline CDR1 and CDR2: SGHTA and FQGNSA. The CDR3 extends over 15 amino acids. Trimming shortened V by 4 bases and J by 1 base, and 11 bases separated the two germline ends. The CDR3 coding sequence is TGTGCCAGCAGCTCAGGGGTAGGGTCTGGAAACACCATATATTTT. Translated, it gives CASSSGVGSGNTIYF.

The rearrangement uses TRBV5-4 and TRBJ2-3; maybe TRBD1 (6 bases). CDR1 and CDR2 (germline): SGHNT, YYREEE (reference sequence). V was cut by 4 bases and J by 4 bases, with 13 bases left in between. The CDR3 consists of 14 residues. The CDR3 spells CASSPGTSADTQYF. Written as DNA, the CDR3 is TGTGCCAGCAGCCCCGGGACATCTGCAGATACGCAGTATTTT.

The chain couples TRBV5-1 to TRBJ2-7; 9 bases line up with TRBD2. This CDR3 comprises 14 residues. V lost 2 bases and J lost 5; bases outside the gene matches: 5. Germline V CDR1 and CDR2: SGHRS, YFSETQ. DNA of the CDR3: TGCGCCAGCAGCTTTAGCGGGGGAAGCGACGAGCAGTACTTC. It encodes CASSFSGGSDEQYF. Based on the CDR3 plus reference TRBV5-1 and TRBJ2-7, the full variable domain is KAGVTQTPRYLIKTRGQQVTLSCSPISGHRSVSWYQQTPGQGLQFLFEYFSETQRNKGNFPGRFSGRQFSNSRSEMNVSTLELGDSALYLCASSFSGGSDEQYFGPGTRLTVT.

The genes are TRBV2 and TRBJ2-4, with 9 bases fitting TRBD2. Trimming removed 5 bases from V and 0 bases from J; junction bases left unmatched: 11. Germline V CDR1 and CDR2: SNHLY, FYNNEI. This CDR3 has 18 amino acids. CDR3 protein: CASSLRGRGGRAKNIQYF. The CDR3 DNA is TGTGCCAGCAGTCTAAGGGGGCGGGGGGGCCGAGCCAAAAACATTCAGTACTTC.

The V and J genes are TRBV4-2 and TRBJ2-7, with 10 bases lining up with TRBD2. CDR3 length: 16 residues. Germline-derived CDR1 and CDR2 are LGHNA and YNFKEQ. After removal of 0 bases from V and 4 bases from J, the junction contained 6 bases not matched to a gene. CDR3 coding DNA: TGTGCCAGCAGCCAAGACACAGCGGGGGGGCCGTACGAGCAGTACTTC. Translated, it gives CASSQDTAGGPYEQYF.

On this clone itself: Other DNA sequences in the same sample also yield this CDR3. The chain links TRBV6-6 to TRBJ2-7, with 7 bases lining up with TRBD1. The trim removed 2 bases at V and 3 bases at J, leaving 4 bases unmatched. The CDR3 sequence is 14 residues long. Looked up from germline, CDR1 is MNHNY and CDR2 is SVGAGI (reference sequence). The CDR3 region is CASSYRDRDYEQYF. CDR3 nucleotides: TGTGCCAGCAGTTACCGTGACAGGGACTACGAGCAGTACTTC.

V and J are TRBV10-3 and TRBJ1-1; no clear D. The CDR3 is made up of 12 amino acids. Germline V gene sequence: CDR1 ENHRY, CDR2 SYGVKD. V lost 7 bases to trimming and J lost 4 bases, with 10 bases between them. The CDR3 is CAITSGSTEAFF. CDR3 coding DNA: TGTGCCATCACCTCAGGTAGCACTGAAGCTTTCTTT.

CDR3 region: CAWGWGDSPLPYGYTF. The CDR3 DNA reads as TGTGCCTGGGGGTGGGGGGACAGTCCACTACCTTATGGCTACACCTTC. The chain joins TRBV30 to TRBJ1-2; TRBD1 matches 7 bases. Losses at the gene ends were 5 bases for V and 5 bases for J; bases not matched to a gene: 17. The CDR3 loop spans 16 amino acids. Germline values: CDR1 GTSNPN, CDR2 SVGIG (reference sequence).

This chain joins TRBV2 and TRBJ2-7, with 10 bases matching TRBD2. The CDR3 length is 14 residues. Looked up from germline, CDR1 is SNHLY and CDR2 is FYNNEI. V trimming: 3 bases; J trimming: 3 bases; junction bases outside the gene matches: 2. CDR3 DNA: TGTGCCAGCAGTGACGGACTAGCGGTCTACGAGCAGTACTTC. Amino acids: CASSDGLAVYEQYF.

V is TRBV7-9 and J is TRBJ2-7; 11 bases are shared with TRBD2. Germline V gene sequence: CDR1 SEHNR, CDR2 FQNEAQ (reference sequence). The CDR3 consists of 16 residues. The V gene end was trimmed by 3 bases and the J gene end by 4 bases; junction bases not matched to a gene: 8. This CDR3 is CASSFTGLADFYEQYF. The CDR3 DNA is TGTGCCAGCAGCTTTACGGGACTAGCGGATTTTTACGAGCAGTACTTC.

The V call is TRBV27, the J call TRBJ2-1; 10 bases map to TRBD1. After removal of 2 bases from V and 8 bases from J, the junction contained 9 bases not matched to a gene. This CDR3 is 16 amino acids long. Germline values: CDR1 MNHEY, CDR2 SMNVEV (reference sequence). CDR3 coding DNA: TGTGCCAGCAGTTTAAGGGGGACAGGGGCAGTGGATGAGCAGTTCTTC. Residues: CASSLRGTGAVDEQFF.

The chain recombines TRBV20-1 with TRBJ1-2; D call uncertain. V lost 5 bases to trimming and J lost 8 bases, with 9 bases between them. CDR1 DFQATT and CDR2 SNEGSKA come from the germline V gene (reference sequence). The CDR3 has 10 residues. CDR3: CSALGRGYTF. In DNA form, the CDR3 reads TGCAGTGCTCTTGGCAGGGGCTACACCTTC.

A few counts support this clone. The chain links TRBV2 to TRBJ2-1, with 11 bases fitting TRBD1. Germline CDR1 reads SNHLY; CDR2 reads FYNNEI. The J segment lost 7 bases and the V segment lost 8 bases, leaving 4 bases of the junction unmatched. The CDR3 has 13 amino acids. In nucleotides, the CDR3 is TGTGCCAGCCGGACAGGGGGCTGGAATGAGCAGTTCTTC. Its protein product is CASRTGGWNEQFF.

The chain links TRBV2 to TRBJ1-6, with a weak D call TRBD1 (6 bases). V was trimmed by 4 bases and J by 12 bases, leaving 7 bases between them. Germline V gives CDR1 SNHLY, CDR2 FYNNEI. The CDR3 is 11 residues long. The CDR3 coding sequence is TGTGCCAGCAGTGCACAGGGACCCCTCCACTTT. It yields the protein CASSAQGPLHF.

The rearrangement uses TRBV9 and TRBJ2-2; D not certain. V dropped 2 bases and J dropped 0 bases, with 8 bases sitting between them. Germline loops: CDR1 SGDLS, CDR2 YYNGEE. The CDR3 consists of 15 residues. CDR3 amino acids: CASSVYLANTGELFF. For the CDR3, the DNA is TGTGCCAGCAGCGTCTACCTCGCGAACACCGGGGAGCTGTTTTTT.

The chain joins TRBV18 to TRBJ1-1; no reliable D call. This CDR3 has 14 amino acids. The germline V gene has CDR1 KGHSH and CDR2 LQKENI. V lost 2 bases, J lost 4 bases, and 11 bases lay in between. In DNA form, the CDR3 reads TGTGCCAGCTCACCAGCGGCTAACCCCACTGAAGCTTTCTTT. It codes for CASSPAANPTEAFF.

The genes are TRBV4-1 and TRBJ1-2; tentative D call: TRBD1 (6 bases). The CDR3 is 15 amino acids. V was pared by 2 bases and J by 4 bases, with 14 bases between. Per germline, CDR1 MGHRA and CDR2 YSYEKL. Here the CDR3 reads CASSQLPGQSYGYTF. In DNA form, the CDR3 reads TGCGCCAGCAGCCAACTTCCGGGACAAAGCTATGGCTACACCTTC.

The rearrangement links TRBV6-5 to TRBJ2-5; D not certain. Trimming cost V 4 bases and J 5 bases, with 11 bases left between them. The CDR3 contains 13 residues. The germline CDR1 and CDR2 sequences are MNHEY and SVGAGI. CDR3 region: CASSSYPPETQYF. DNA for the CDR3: TGTGCCAGCAGTTCCTACCCCCCTGAGACCCAGTACTTC.

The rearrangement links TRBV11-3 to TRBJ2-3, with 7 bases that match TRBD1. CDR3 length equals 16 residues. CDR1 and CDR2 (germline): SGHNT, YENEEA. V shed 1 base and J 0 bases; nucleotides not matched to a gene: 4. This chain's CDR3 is CASSLGRDSSTDTQYF. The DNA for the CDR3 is TGTGCCAGCAGCTTAGGCAGGGACAGTAGCACAGATACGCAGTATTTT. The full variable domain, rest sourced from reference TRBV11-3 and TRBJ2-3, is EAGVVQSPRYKIIEKKQPVAFWCNPISGHNTLYWYLQNLGQGPELLIRYENEEAVDDSQLPKDRFSAERLKGVDSTLKIQPAELGDSAVYLCASSLGRDSSTDTQYFGPGTRLTVL.

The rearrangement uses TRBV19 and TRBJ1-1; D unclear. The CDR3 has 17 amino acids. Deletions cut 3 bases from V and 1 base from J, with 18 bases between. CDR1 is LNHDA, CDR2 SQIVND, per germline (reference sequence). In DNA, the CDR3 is TGTGCCAGTAGTATTTCATCTGAGCGAGGTGGGAACACTGAAGCTTTCTTT. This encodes CASSISSERGGNTEAFF.

CDR3 bases: TGTGCCAGCAGCCTGAGTGACAGGCTAGGAGACTACGAGCAGTACTTC. Encoded protein: CASSLSDRLGDYEQYF. J is TRBJ2-7 and V is TRBV9; D perhaps matches TRBD1 (6 bases). The CDR3 is 16 amino acids. The germline V gene encodes CDR1 SGDLS and CDR2 YYNGEE. Trimming took 4 bases from V and 3 from J, leaving 20 bases between them.

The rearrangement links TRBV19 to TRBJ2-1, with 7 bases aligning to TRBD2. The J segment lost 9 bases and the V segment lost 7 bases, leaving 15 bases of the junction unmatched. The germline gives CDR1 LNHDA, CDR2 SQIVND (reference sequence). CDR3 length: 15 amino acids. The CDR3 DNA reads TGTGCCAGTACCCCCGGCTGGGGAGGGCCTACTGAGCAGTTCTTC. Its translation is CASTPGWGGPTEQFF. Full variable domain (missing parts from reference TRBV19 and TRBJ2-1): DGGITQSPKYLFRKEGQNVTLSCEQNLNHDAMYWYRQDPGQGLRLIYYSQIVNDFQKGDIAEGYSVSREKKESFPLTVTSAQKNPTAFYLCASTPGWGGPTEQFFGPGTRLTVL.